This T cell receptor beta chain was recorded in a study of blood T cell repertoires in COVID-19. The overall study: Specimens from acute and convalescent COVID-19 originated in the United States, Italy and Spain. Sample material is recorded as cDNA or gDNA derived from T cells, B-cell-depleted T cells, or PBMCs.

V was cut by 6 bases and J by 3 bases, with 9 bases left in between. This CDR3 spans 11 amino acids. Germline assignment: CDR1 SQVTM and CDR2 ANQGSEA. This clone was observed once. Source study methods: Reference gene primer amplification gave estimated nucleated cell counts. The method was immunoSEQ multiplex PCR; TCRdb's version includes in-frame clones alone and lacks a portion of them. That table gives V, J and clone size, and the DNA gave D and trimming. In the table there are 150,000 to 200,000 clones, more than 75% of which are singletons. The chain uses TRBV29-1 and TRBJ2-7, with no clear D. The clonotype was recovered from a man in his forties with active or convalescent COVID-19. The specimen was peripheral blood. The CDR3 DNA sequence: TGCAGCGTAACCCTAGGCTACGAGCAGTACTTC. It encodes CSVTLGYEQYF.